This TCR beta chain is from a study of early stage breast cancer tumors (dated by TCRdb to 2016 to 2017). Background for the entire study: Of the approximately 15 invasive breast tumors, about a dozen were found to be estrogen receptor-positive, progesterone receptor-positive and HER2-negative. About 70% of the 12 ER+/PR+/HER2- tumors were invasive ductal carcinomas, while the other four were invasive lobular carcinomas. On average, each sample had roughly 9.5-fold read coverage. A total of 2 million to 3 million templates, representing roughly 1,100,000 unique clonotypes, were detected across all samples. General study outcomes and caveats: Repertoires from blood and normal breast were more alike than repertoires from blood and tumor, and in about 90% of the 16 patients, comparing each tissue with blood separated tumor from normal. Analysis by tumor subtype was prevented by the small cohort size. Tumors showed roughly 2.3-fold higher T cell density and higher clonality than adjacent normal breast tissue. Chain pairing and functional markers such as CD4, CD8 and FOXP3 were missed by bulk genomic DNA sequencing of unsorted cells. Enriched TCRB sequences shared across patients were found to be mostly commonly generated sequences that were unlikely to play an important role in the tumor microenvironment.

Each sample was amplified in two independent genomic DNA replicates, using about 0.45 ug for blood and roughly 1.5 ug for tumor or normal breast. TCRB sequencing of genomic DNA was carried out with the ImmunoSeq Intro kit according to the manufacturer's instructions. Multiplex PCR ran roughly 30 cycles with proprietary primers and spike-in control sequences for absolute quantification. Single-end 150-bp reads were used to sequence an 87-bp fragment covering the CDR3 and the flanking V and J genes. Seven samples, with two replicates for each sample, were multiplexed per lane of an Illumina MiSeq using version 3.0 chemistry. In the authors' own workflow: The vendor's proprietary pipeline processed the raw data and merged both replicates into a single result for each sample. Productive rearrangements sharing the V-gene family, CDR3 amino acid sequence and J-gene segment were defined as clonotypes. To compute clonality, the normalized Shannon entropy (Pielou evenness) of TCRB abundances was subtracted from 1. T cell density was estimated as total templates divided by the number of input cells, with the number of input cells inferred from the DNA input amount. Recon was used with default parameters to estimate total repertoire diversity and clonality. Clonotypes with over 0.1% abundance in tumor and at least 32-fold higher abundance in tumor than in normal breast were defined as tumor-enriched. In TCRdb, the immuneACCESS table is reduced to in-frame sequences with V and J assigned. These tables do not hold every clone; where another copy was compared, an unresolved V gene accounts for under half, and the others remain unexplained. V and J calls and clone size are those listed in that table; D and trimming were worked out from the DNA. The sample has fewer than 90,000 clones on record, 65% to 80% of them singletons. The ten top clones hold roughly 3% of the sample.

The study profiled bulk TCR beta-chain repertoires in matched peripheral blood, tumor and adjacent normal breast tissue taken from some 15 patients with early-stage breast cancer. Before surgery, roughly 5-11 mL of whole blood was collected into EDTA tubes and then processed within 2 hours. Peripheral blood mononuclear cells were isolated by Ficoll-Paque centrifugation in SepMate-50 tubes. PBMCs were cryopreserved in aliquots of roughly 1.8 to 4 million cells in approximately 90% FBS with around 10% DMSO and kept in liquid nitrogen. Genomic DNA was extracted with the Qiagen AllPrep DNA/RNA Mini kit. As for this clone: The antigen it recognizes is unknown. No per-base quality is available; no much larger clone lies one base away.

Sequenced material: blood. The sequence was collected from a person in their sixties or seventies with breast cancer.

The CDR3 sequence is CASSIEPGSYEQYF. At the DNA level, the sequence is TGTGCCAGTAGTATAGAACCAGGGTCCTACGAGCAGTACTTC. This chain is built from TRBV19 and TRBJ2-7; the best D guess is TRBD1, with 5 bases matching. Per the germline V gene (reference sequence), LNHDA is the CDR1 and SQIVND is the CDR2. Trimming takes 0 bases from V and 1 base from J, and the germline ends sit 7 bases apart. Including cysteine and phenylalanine, the CDR3 has 14 amino acids. Only the CDR3 region is kept as DNA, spanning 42 bases read in frame from base 1. The CDR3, completed at both ends by the reference TRBV19 and TRBJ2-7 genes, gives the full variable domain DGGITQSPKYLFRKEGQNVTLSCEQNLNHDAMYWYRQDPGQGLRLIYYSQIVNDFQKGDIAEGYSVSREKKESFPLTVTSAQKNPTAFYLCASSIEPGSYEQYFGPGTRLTVT.